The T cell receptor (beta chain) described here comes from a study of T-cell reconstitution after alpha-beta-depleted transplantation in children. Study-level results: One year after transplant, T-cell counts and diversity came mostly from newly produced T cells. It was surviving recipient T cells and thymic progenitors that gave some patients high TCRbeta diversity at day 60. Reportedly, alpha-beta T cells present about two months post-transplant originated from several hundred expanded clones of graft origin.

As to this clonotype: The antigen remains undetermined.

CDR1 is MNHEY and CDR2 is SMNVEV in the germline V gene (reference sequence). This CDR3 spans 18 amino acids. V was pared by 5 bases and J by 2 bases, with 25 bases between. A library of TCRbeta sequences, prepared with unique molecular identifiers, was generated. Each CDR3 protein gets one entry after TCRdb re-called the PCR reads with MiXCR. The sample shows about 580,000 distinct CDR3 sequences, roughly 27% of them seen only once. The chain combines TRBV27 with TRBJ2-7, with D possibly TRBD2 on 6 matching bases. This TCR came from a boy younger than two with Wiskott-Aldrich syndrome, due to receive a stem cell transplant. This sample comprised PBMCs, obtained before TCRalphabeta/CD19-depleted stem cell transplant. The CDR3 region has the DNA TGTGCCAGCAGTCAAATCGAAGGAACCTTAGCGGTCCCCTACGAGCAGTACTTC. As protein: CASSQIEGTLAVPYEQYF.